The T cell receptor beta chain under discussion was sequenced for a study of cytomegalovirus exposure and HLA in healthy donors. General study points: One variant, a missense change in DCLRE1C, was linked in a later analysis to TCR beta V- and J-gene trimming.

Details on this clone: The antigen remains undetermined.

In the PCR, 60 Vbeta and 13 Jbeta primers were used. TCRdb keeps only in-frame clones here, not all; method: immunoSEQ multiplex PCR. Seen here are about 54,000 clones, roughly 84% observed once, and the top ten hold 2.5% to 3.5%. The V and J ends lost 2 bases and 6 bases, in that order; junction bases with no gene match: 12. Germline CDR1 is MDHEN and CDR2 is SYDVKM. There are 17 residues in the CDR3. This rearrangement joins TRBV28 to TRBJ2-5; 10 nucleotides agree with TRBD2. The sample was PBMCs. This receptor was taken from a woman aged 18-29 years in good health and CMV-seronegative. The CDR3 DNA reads TGTGCCAGCAGTTTAGGTGACCCTAGCGGGAGTTTAAAGACCCAGTACTTC. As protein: CASSLGDPSGSLKTQYF. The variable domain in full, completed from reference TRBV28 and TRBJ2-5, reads DVKVTQSSRYLVKRTGEKVFLECVQDMDHENMFWYRQDPGLGLRLIYFSYDVKMKEKGDIPEGYSVSREKKERFSLILESASTNQTSMYLCASSLGDPSGSLKTQYFGPGTRLLVL.